The 14 T cell receptor beta chains listed next were all sequenced from one sample in a study of shared clonotypes between healthy human individuals. The repertoire was sequenced with immunoSEQ multiplex PCR; TCRdb's copy has only in-frame clones and lacks some. The profile shows under 600,000 clones, about 96% of them singletons. Sequenced material: naive CD4+ T cells sorted from blood. Subset denoted: CD45RA+ positively selected. The source is a woman in her twenties or thirties in good health.

CDR3 in amino acids: CASSFGTGYEQYF. Here the CDR3 DNA reads TGTGCCAGCAGTTTTGGGACAGGCTACGAGCAGTACTTC. The chain uses TRBV28 and TRBJ2-5, with 8 bases identical to TRBD1. The J call is uncertain, as TRBJ2-7 better fits the DNA end. Germline loops: CDR1 MDHEN, CDR2 SYDVKM. The CDR3 has 13 residues.

The chain combines TRBV4-2 with TRBJ2-1; 10 bases are a match to TRBD2. The CDR3 loop spans 15 amino acids. The V and J ends lost 4 bases and 7 bases, in that order; junction bases with no gene match: 7. Germline V gene data show CDR1 as LGHNA and CDR2 as YNFKEQ. The CDR3 DNA follows: TGTGCCAGCAGCCGTCAGGGACTAGCGAGTAATGAGCAGTTCTTC. Protein: CASSRQGLASNEQFF.

CDR3 sequence (DNA): TGTGCCAGCATCGGGACAGGGGACGAGCAGTACTTC. Protein: CASIGTGDEQYF. The chain carries TRBV28 and TRBJ2-7, with TRBD1 matching 10 bases. V trimming: 7 bases; J trimming: 5 bases; junction bases outside the gene matches: 2. The CDR3 has 12 amino acids. Germline CDR1 and CDR2: MDHEN and SYDVKM.

This chain joins TRBV25-1 and TRBJ1-1; D is unresolved. With 7 bases removed from V and 0 bases from J, the gap between germline ends came to 9 bases. CDR3 length equals 13 residues. From germline, CDR1 is MGHDK and CDR2 SYGVNS. CDR3 bases: TGTGCCAGCACCCGGGGATTGAACACTGAAGCTTTCTTT. It yields the protein CASTRGLNTEAFF.

V gene TRBV28 combines with J gene TRBJ1-2; D ambiguous. Germline V gene data show CDR1 as MDHEN and CDR2 as SYDVKM. The V gene lost 4 bases and the J gene lost 4 bases, with 19 bases spanning the gap. The CDR3 is 16 residues long. The CDR3 protein is CASSSTPTASAYGYTF. CDR3 DNA: TGTGCCAGCAGTTCCACTCCGACGGCCAGCGCCTATGGCTACACCTTC.

The chain carries TRBV19 and TRBJ1-5; 9 bases match TRBD1. V was pared by 3 bases and J by 6 bases, with 6 bases of the junction left unmatched. Per germline, CDR1 LNHDA and CDR2 SQIVND (reference sequence). The CDR3 is 15 amino acids. For the CDR3, the DNA is TGTGCCAGTAGTATGGGGGGACAGGGTTTTCAGCCCCAGCATTTT. This codes for CASSMGGQGFQPQHF.

The chain couples TRBV30 to TRBJ1-1, with D maybe TRBD1 (6 bases). The germline CDR1 and CDR2 sequences are GTSNPN and SVGIG (reference sequence). The CDR3 has 14 residues. V gave up 2 bases and J gave up 4 bases, with 14 bases separating them. The CDR3 sequence is CAWSTRGRSTEAFF. CDR3 sequence (DNA): TGTGCCTGGAGTACCCGGGGGCGAAGCACTGAAGCTTTCTTT.

The chain carries TRBV6-1 and TRBJ1-2, with TRBD1 as a possible D gene (6 bases). Germline V CDR1 and CDR2: MNHNS, SASEGT. The CDR3 sequence is 14 residues long. The ends were cut back, 2 bases at V and 7 bases at J, with 14 bases in the middle. CDR3 region: CASSELMGGRGYTF. The CDR3 coding sequence is TGTGCCAGCAGTGAATTAATGGGGGGCCGTGGCTACACCTTC.

The chain uses TRBV11-2 and TRBJ2-5, with 8 bases aligning to TRBD1. V was pared by 4 bases and J by 4 bases, with 5 bases of the junction left unmatched. The CDR3 has 14 residues. The germline V gene encodes CDR1 SGHAT and CDR2 FQNNGV. This CDR3 reads CASSSTGVRETQYF. The CDR3 region has the DNA TGTGCCAGCAGCTCGACAGGGGTGCGAGAGACCCAGTACTTC.

The chain employs TRBV5-1 and TRBJ1-2; D ambiguous. Germline CDR1 and CDR2: SGHRS and YFSETQ. The CDR3 is 13 amino acids. Trimming stripped 0 bases from V and 8 bases from J, with 11 bases between. The CDR3 here is CASSLAEQQGYTF. CDR3 DNA: TGCGCCAGCAGCTTGGCCGAGCAGCAAGGCTACACCTTC. The full variable domain, its missing parts supplied by reference TRBV5-1 and TRBJ1-2, is KAGVTQTPRYLIKTRGQQVTLSCSPISGHRSVSWYQQTPGQGLQFLFEYFSETQRNKGNFPGRFSGRQFSNSRSEMNVSTLELGDSALYLCASSLAEQQGYTFGSGTRLTVV.

CDR3 in amino acids: CASEREGSNEQYF. CDR3 bases: TGTGCCAGCGAGCGGGAGGGAAGCAACGAGCAGTACTTC. The rearrangement uses TRBV7-9 and TRBJ2-7; TRBD2 matches at 10 bases. The germline V gene has CDR1 SEHNR and CDR2 FQNEAQ (reference sequence). The CDR3 is 13 residues long. Trimming at V came to 8 bases and at J to 5 bases, leaving 6 bases not matched to a gene.

The chain employs TRBV11-2 and TRBJ2-1, with a weak D call TRBD2 (5 bases). Trimming left V 4 bases short and J 7 bases short, with 14 bases between. Germline V gene data show CDR1 as SGHAT and CDR2 as FQNNGV. This CDR3 contains 14 residues. The CDR3 spells CASSSRESRNEQFF. The CDR3 bases are TGTGCCAGCAGCTCCCGGGAATCCAGGAATGAGCAGTTCTTC. Using reference TRBV11-2 and TRBJ2-1 for the parts outside the CDR3, the full variable domain is EAGVAQSPRYKIIEKRQSVAFWCNPISGHATLYWYQQILGQGPKLLIQFQNNGVVDDSQLPKDRFSAERLKGVDSTLKIQPAKLEDSAVYLCASSSRESRNEQFFGPGTRLTVL.

This sequence joins TRBV27 and TRBJ1-1; perhaps TRBD1 as D (5 bases). Looked up from germline, CDR1 is MNHEY and CDR2 is SMNVEV (reference sequence). CDR3 size: 14 residues. V lost 6 bases and J lost 3, with 14 bases in between. The CDR3 region has the DNA TGTGCCAGCAGCACCGGGACGGCCTACACTGAAGCTTTCTTT. Amino acids: CASSTGTAYTEAFF.

The gene calls are TRBV5-1 and TRBJ2-7; D is ambiguous. Per germline, CDR1 SGHRS and CDR2 YFSETQ. The CDR3 loop spans 14 amino acids. V was trimmed by 4 bases and J by 0 bases, leaving 11 bases between them. The CDR3 DNA reads as TGCGCCAGCAGCGGTGGACCTAGCTCCTACGAGCAGTACTTC. Its protein is CASSGGPSSYEQYF.